What follows are 30 T cell receptor beta chains derived from one specimen sequenced in a study of T cell changes during pregnancy in multiple sclerosis. Here immunoSEQ multiplex PCR was the method, and the copy in TCRdb shows in-frame clones only, minus some. The sample contains just under 85,000 clones, approximately 89% of which appear only once. Sequencing used peripheral blood, obtained in the first trimester of pregnancy. These receptor sequences come from a female donor with multiple sclerosis, enrolled in a pregnancy study.

The chain links TRBV7-8 to TRBJ2-1, with no clear D. V was pared by 4 bases and J by 5 bases, with 9 bases between. CDR3 size: 13 residues. Germline V gene lookup returns CDR1 SGHVS and CDR2 FQNEAQ. CDR3 DNA sequence: TGTGCCAGCAGCTCAGCAGGAGACAATGAGCAGTTCTTC. It encodes CASSSAGDNEQFF.

The chain is built from TRBV19 and TRBJ2-4; TRBD2 matches at 7 bases. The CDR3 loop spans 19 amino acids. Trimming cost V 1 base and J 6 bases; bases outside gene matches: 18. Germline CDR1 reads LNHDA; CDR2 reads SQIVND (reference sequence). CDR3 protein: CASSIAPGWSGGSGNIQYF. The DNA for the CDR3 is TGTGCCAGTAGTATAGCTCCGGGGTGGAGTGGCGGGAGTGGAAACATTCAGTACTTC.

The chain combines TRBV19 with TRBJ2-5, with D unresolved. The CDR3 runs to 15 residues. The germline V gene has CDR1 LNHDA and CDR2 SQIVND (reference sequence). Trimming took off 5 bases at V and 0 bases at J, with 13 bases between the two ends. The CDR3 DNA reads as TGTGCCAGTAGTCCGGTCTGGGCGTACCAAGAGACCCAGTACTTC. Protein product: CASSPVWAYQETQYF.

The rearrangement uses TRBV30 and TRBJ1-1; D gene unclear. The CDR3 has 13 amino acids. V was shortened by 2 bases and J by 0 bases, with 7 bases between the two germline ends. Germline V gives CDR1 GTSNPN, CDR2 SVGIG (reference sequence). The CDR3 spells CAWSSQLNTEAFF. The CDR3 DNA sequence: TGTGCCTGGAGTTCTCAGTTGAACACTGAAGCTTTCTTT.

The chain couples TRBV27 to TRBJ1-1; the D is unclear. V was shortened by 6 bases and J by 0 bases, with 11 bases between the two germline ends. Germline V gene data show CDR1 as MNHEY and CDR2 as SMNVEV (reference sequence). This CDR3 has 14 amino acids. The CDR3 nucleotides are TGTGCCAGCAGGCGCCCAGGCCTGAACACTGAAGCTTTCTTT. It encodes CASRRPGLNTEAFF.

V usage is TRBV7-9 and J usage is TRBJ1-1; 8 bases map to TRBD1. Looked up from germline, CDR1 is SEHNR and CDR2 is FQNEAQ (reference sequence). V gave up 8 bases and J gave up 5 bases; unmatched junction bases: 13. The CDR3 runs 15 residues. CDR3 bases: TGTGCCAGCCGGGCACAGGGGGGGGTTGGAACTGAAGCTTTCTTT. It is translated as CASRAQGGVGTEAFF.

V gene TRBV6-4 combines with J gene TRBJ2-3; TRBD2 aligns across 10 bases. V shed 2 bases, J shed 2 bases, and the junction held 1 base outside the gene matches. Germline CDR1 is MRHNA and CDR2 is SNTAGT. This CDR3 region has 15 residues. Written as DNA, the CDR3 is TGTGCCAGCAGTGACACTAGCGGGAACACAGATACGCAGTATTTT. It specifies CASSDTSGNTDTQYF.

This chain connects TRBV29-1 to TRBJ2-7, with D possibly being TRBD2 (5 bases). Per the germline V gene, CDR1 is SQVTM and CDR2 is ANQGSEA. V shed 6 bases and J shed 5 bases, with 17 bases lying between them. The CDR3 loop spans 13 amino acids. Here the CDR3 DNA reads TGCAGCGTCGCAGTACTAGTTAGCGACGAGCAGTACTTC. Its protein product is CSVAVLVSDEQYF.

V gene TRBV12-5 combines with J gene TRBJ1-4, with 9 bases fitting TRBD1. The V gene's germline CDR1 is LGHNT and CDR2 FRNRAP. This CDR3 is 13 amino acids long. The V gene end was trimmed by 1 base and the J gene end by 9 bases; junction bases not matched to a gene: 0. The CDR3 sequence is CASGLDRGQKLFF. CDR3 bases: TGTGCTAGTGGTTTGGACAGGGGGCAAAAACTGTTTTTT.

This clone is a singleton in its sample. This chain connects TRBV28 to TRBJ1-4; no reliable D call. V lost 10 bases and J lost 4, with 7 bases in between. The CDR3 extends over 11 amino acids. Looked up from germline, CDR1 is MDHEN and CDR2 is SYDVKM. The CDR3 loop reads CATSLNEKLFF. CDR3 sequence (DNA): TGTGCCACCAGCCTTAATGAAAAACTGTTTTTT.

The chain has TRBV7-8 and TRBJ2-2, with 7 bases lining up with TRBD2. Germline V CDR1 and CDR2: SGHVS, FQNEAQ. The CDR3 has 16 amino acids. Trimming removed 1 base from V and 2 bases from J; junction bases left unmatched: 4. Here the CDR3 DNA reads TGTGCCAGCAGCTTAGGGAGCGGGACTAACACCGGGGAGCTGTTTTTT. This sequence encodes CASSLGSGTNTGELFF.

The chain joins TRBV6-1 to TRBJ1-1; D call uncertain. V was clipped by 6 bases and J by 0 bases, with 11 bases between them. Per the germline V gene, CDR1 is MNHNS and CDR2 is SASEGT. CDR3 length: 14 amino acids. CDR3 DNA sequence: TGTGCCAGCAGCCCGCAGACTATGAACACTGAAGCTTTCTTT. As protein: CASSPQTMNTEAFF.

The chain recombines TRBV9 with TRBJ2-7; 8 nucleotides align to TRBD1. The CDR3 is 15 amino acids. Germline-derived CDR1 and CDR2 are SGDLS and YYNGEE. Trimming cost V 3 bases and J 1 base; bases outside gene matches: 6. The CDR3, as DNA: TGTGCCAGCAGCGCCCACAGGGGGGTATCCTACGAGCAGTACTTC. Translating gives CASSAHRGVSYEQYF.

The chain uses TRBV4-3 and TRBJ1-1; D possibly corresponds to TRBD1 (6 bases). The V and J ends lost 0 bases and 7 bases respectively, with 15 bases between them. CDR1 is LGHNA and CDR2 is YSLEER in the germline V gene. This CDR3 spans 15 amino acids. In DNA, the CDR3 is TGCGCCAGCAGCCAAGACGACTCACTCAGGGGTGAAGCTTTCTTT. It specifies CASSQDDSLRGEAFF.

The chain is built from TRBV7-3 and TRBJ2-1, with D perhaps matching TRBD2 (6 bases). Deletions cut 5 bases from V and 0 bases from J, with 14 bases between. The germline V gene encodes CDR1 SGHTA and CDR2 FQGTGA. The CDR3 contains 16 residues. CDR3 region: CASSQIAVASYNEQFF. The CDR3 DNA is TGTGCCAGCAGCCAAATAGCGGTGGCCTCCTACAATGAGCAGTTCTTC.

This rearrangement joins TRBV6-1 to TRBJ2-7; the match to TRBD2 covers 14 bases. V was pared by 3 bases and J by 2 bases, with 12 bases of the junction left unmatched. The germline CDR1 and CDR2 sequences are MNHNS and SASEGT. The CDR3 is 19 amino acids. CDR3 sequence (DNA): TGTGCCAGCAGTGATATACTGGGGACTAGCGGGGGAAAGACCTACGAGCAGTACTTC. Protein: CASSDILGTSGGKTYEQYF.

The V gene is TRBV27, the J gene TRBJ2-2, with TRBD2 identical over 12 bases. V trimming: 3 bases; J trimming: 1 base; junction bases outside the gene matches: 6. This CDR3 is built from 18 residues. Germline CDR1 and CDR2: MNHEY and SMNVEV (reference sequence). CDR3 region: CASSLWLAGGLNTGELFF. In nucleotides, the CDR3 is TGTGCCAGCAGTTTGTGGCTAGCGGGGGGGCTGAACACCGGGGAGCTGTTTTTT.

The chain joins TRBV19 to TRBJ2-1, with D possibly TRBD1 on 5 matching bases. Germline CDR1 and CDR2: LNHDA and SQIVND (reference sequence). The CDR3 is made up of 17 amino acids. V was trimmed by 1 base and J by 3 bases, leaving 16 bases between them. This CDR3 reads CASSIVRGGAIYNEQFF. The CDR3 nucleotides are TGTGCCAGTAGTATAGTACGAGGTGGGGCTATCTACAATGAGCAGTTCTTC.

The sample holds one count of this clone. The chain carries TRBV28 and TRBJ1-5; TRBD1 agrees at 7 bases. Per the germline V gene, CDR1 is MDHEN and CDR2 is SYDVKM. The CDR3 spans 15 residues. The V and J ends lost 5 bases and 6 bases, in that order; junction bases with no gene match: 10. DNA for the CDR3: TGTGCCAGCAGTACCGAACAGGGGTTTAGTCAGCCCCAGCATTTT. Translation: CASSTEQGFSQPQHF.

This chain links TRBV11-1 with TRBJ2-7; possible D gene TRBD2, 6 bases. Per germline, CDR1 SGHAT and CDR2 FQDESV (reference sequence). CDR3 length: 15 residues. The V gene lost 2 bases and the J gene lost 4 bases, with 15 bases spanning the gap. The CDR3 loop is CASSLIARGGYEQYF. For the CDR3, the DNA is TGTGCCAGCAGCTTAATAGCTAGGGGAGGATACGAGCAGTACTTC.

This clone was found a few times. V is TRBV27 and J is TRBJ1-2; 8 bases are a match to TRBD1. This CDR3 comprises 17 residues. CDR1 and CDR2 from the germline V gene are MNHEY and SMNVEV (reference sequence). V trimming: 5 bases; J trimming: 1 base; junction bases outside the gene matches: 12. The CDR3 sequence is CASSTGTGPVFNYGYTF. The CDR3 region has the DNA TGTGCCAGCAGTACCGGGACAGGTCCTGTTTTTAACTATGGCTACACCTTC.

This rearrangement joins TRBV5-1 to TRBJ2-3; 7 positions agree with TRBD2. The CDR3 is 16 amino acids. V trimming: 3 bases; J trimming: 0 bases; junction bases outside the gene matches: 7. Germline values: CDR1 SGHRS, CDR2 YFSETQ. DNA for the CDR3: TGCGCCAGCAGCTCCCCCGGGGGGACGAGCACAGATACGCAGTATTTT. Its translation: CASSSPGGTSTDTQYF.

This chain uses TRBV7-6 with TRBJ2-2; TRBD2 aligns across 7 bases. Per the germline V gene, CDR1 is SGHVS and CDR2 is FNYEAQ. The CDR3 spans 16 residues. Trimming took 3 bases from V and 4 from J; bases not matched to a gene: 8. The CDR3 sequence: CASSLSATSITGELFF. The DNA for the CDR3 is TGTGCCAGCAGCTTGTCAGCGACTAGCATCACCGGGGAGCTGTTTTTT. The variable domain in full, completed from reference TRBV7-6 and TRBJ2-2, reads GAGVSQSPRYKVTKRGQDVALRCDPISGHVSLYWYRQALGQGPEFLTYFNYEAQQDKSGLPNDRFSAERPEGSISTLTIQRTEQRDSAMYRCASSLSATSITGELFFGEGSRLTVL.

This rearrangement joins TRBV10-3 to TRBJ2-3; D unresolved. Trimming removed 5 bases from V and 3 bases from J, with 9 bases in between. This CDR3 contains 13 residues. Germline V lookup: CDR1 ENHRY, CDR2 SYGVKD. The CDR3 here is CAISMSGTDTQYF. The CDR3 bases are TGTGCCATCAGTATGTCAGGAACAGATACGCAGTATTTT.

The chain recombines TRBV21-1 with TRBJ1-5; the DNA was not used to check the table's D call, TRBD1. TRBV21-1 is a pseudogene locus. The CDR3 has 16 residues. The CDR3, as DNA: TGTGCCAGCAGCAAGCTCCCCAGGGGCCCCTATCAGCCCCAGCATTTT. This codes for CASSKLPRGPYQPQHF.

The chain is built from TRBV5-1 and TRBJ2-1; TRBD2 matches 9 bases. The CDR3 runs to 16 residues. Germline trimming cut 2 bases from V and 5 bases from J; bases unmatched to any gene: 8. CDR1 is SGHRS, CDR2 YFSETQ, per germline. CDR3 residues: CASSLIAGVRNNEQFF. CDR3 coding DNA: TGCGCCAGCAGCTTAATAGCGGGAGTACGAAACAATGAGCAGTTCTTC.

The chain couples TRBV27 to TRBJ2-5; TRBD2 is a possible D gene (6 bases). Germline V CDR1 and CDR2: MNHEY, SMNVEV (reference sequence). The CDR3 consists of 15 residues. The ends were cut back, 3 bases at V and 5 bases at J, with 16 bases in the middle. CDR3 sequence: CASSFSESGGETQYF. Written as DNA, the CDR3 is TGTGCCAGCAGTTTTTCAGAGTCTGGGGGGGAGACCCAGTACTTC.

This clone was detected a few times. V usage is TRBV6-4 and J usage is TRBJ2-2; tentative D call: TRBD1 (8 bases). The CDR3 is 17 residues long. Germline V gene data show CDR1 as MRHNA and CDR2 as SNTAGT. With 2 bases removed from V and 5 bases from J, the gap between germline ends came to 18 bases. In DNA form, the CDR3 reads TGTGCCAGCAGTGACACTTCGGACAGGGAGGGTACCGGGGAGCTGTTTTTT. Protein: CASSDTSDREGTGELFF.

V gene TRBV6-5 combines with J gene TRBJ1-2; D unclear. The CDR3 has 14 residues. Trimming took 2 bases from V and 8 from J, leaving 15 bases between them. The germline gives CDR1 MNHEY, CDR2 SVGAGI. The CDR3 here is CASSYQPTRRGYTF. CDR3 bases: TGTGCCAGCAGTTACCAGCCCACCCGGAGGGGCTACACCTTC.

The V call is TRBV4-1, the J call TRBJ2-1, with 8 positions matching TRBD1. J gave up 5 bases and V 0 bases, and 6 bases lay outside the gene matches. Germline CDR1 is MGHRA and CDR2 is YSYEKL. This CDR3 has 16 residues. The CDR3 here is CASSQDRQGANNEQFF. The CDR3 DNA reads as TGCGCCAGCAGCCAAGATCGGCAGGGGGCGAACAATGAGCAGTTCTTC.